This T cell receptor (beta chain) was identified in a study of CD8 T cells in Susac syndrome (dated by TCRdb to about 2019). For the study in its entirety: Whether CD8+ T cell activation and differentiation in Susac syndrome was antigen driven was tested using repertoire sequencing. The study at large found these results: The study acknowledged that relatively few individuals were included in the TCR sequencing and HLA analysis.

On this clonotype itself: There is no known antigen for this receptor. No clone much larger than this one lies a single base away; base qualities are absent.

CDR1 and CDR2 (LNHDA, SQIVND) derive from the germline V gene (reference sequence). The CDR3 goes from the cysteine to the phenylalanine over 15 residues. The entry retains the CDR3 DNA only, 45 bases that are in frame from base 1. Trimming leaves V shorter by 6 bases and J shorter by 6 bases, with the junction holding 11 bases beyond the gene matches. Peripheral blood CD8+ and CD4+ T cells from healthy donors, Susac syndrome patients and multiple sclerosis patients were profiled by high-throughput TCR beta sequencing. The healthy donors served as controls matched for age and sex. Bulk CD8+ and CD4+ T cells were purified magnetically by negative isolation, whereas CD8+ TEMRA cells were enriched by FACS. Blood was drawn into EDTA tubes, processed within 24 hours, and PBMCs were isolated by density gradient centrifugation. PBMCs destined for TCR sequencing were cryopreserved in liquid nitrogen and later thawed in a 37 °C water bath. The sorted or isolated CD4+, CD8+ and CD8+ TEMRA cells had a purity of 90% or higher.

RNA was extracted using the RNeasy kit, and roughly 0.5 to 1 ug of the RNA was reverse transcribed with random hexamers. TCR beta CDR3 regions were amplified with the immunoSEQ multiplex PCR assay covering 54 Vbeta and 13 Jbeta segments. PCR amplification bias was corrected by using a synthetic template baseline for primer optimization and computational correction. The study's own analysis went as follows. Reads were annotated to V, D and J genes per IMGT and analyzed with immunoSEQ Analyzer, keeping only productive sequences. Clonality was computed as one minus Shannon entropy normalized by log2 of the number of productive unique sequences. For each patient and control, public and private clones were evaluated among the 100 most prevalent clones. Susac-specific clones were defined as absent from healthy and MS cohorts, 850 to 1,300 published viral clones and other ImmuneACCESS disease sequences. In TCRdb, the public reads were trimmed at Q25 with fastp and aligned with MiXCR, with productive beta chains retained. One record per CDR3 amino acid sequence lists the most common genes and DNA. The authors' filters were not applied to this entry. Recorded for this sample are roughly 130,000 distinct CDR3 sequences; roughly 95% of them occurred a single time. The biggest ten clones account for more than 0.1% of the sample.

The sequence derives from a human donor in good health. The sequence is built from TRBV19 and TRBJ2-3, and TRBD2 matches 8 of the central bases. The sequencing sample was made of CD4+ T cells from PBMCs. The sequenced DNA is TGTGCCAGTAGGAGGTTAGCGGGAAATGTCGATACGCAGTATTTT. Its translation reads: CASRRLAGNVDTQYF.